This T cell receptor beta chain comes out of a study of shared clonotypes between healthy human individuals. Study information: Sampling drew on donors who were a couple of women and a few men aged 18 to 49.

General study findings and limits: Generally, naive subsets came out with larger estimated richness than memory subsets.

CDR3 length: 13 amino acids. The V gene end was trimmed by 5 bases and the J gene end by 7 bases; junction bases not matched to a gene: 5. Looked up from germline, CDR1 is PRHDT and CDR2 is FYEKMQ (reference sequence). A word on this clone: Its antigen is still unknown.

The data were produced by immunoSEQ multiplex PCR, yet TCRdb's version contains in-frame clones alone and is incomplete. The sample lists around 550,000 clones; 90% to 95% were seen once. Naive CD8 cells were CD45RO-negative, positively selected for CCR7, excluding terminally differentiated effector memory CD45RA+ cells. The sequenced sample consisted of naive CD8+ T cells sorted from blood. The rearrangement uses TRBV13 and TRBJ1-2, with TRBD1 identical over 9 bases. The receptor comes from a woman in her twenties or thirties in good health. This CDR3 is CASSPGTGSGYTF. For the CDR3, the DNA is TGTGCCAGCAGCCCTGGGACAGGGAGTGGCTACACCTTC.